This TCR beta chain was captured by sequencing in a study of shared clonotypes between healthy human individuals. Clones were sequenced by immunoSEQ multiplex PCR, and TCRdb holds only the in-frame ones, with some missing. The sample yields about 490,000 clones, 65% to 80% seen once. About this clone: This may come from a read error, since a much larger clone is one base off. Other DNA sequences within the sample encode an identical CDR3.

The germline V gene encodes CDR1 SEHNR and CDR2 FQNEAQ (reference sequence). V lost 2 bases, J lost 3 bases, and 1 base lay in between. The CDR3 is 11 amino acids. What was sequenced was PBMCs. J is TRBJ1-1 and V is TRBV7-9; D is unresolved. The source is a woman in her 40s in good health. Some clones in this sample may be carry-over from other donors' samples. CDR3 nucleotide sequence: TGTGCCAGCAGCTTATACACTGAAGCTTTCTTT. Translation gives CASSLYTEAFF.